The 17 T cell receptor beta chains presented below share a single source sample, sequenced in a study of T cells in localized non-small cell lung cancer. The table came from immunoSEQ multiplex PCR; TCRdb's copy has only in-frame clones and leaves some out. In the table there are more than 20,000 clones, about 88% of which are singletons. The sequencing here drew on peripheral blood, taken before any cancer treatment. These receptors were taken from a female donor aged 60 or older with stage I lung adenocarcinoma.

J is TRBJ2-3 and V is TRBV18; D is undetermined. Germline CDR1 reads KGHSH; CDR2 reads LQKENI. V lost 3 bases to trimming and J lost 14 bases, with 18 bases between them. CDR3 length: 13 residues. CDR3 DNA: TGTGCCAGCTCACCTCCTGGGCAGACCGGCGGGTATTTT. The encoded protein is CASSPPGQTGGYF.

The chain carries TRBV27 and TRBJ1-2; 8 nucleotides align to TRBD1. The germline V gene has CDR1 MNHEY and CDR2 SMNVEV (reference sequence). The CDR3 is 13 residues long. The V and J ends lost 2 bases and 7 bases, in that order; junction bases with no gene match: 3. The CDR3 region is CASSLQGALGYTF. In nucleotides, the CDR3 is TGTGCCAGCAGTTTACAGGGGGCGCTTGGCTACACCTTC.

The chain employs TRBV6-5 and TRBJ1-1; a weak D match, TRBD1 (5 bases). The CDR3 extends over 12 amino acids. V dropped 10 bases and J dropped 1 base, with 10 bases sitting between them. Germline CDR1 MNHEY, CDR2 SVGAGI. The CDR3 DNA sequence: TGTGCCACCAACGGGGGGAACACTGAAGCTTTCTTT. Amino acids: CATNGGNTEAFF.

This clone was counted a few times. The CDR3 DNA follows: TGCGCCAGCCGTACGGGAGCGGGAGGTAGGGATGAGCAGTTCTTC. Protein product: CASRTGAGGRDEQFF. The J gene is TRBJ2-1, the V gene TRBV5-1; 9 bases are shared with TRBD2. CDR1 is SGHRS, CDR2 YFSETQ, per germline. CDR3 length equals 15 residues. J was trimmed by 8 bases and V by 7 bases; bases with no gene match: 13.

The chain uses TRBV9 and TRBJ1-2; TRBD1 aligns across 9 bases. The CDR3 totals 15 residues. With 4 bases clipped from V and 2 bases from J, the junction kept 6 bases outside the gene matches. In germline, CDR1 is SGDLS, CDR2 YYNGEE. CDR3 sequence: CASSFPTGGNYGYTF. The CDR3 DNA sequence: TGTGCCAGCAGCTTCCCGACAGGGGGAAACTATGGCTACACCTTC.

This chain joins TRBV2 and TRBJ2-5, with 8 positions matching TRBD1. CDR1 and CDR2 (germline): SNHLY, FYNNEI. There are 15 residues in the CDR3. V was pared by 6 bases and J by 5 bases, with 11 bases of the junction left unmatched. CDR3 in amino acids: CASSPGQGNAETQYF. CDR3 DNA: TGTGCCAGCAGCCCCGGACAGGGAAATGCGGAGACCCAGTACTTC.

The CDR3 nucleotides are TGTGCCAGCAGTGCCCGGACAGGAAACTATGGCTACACCTTC. Protein product: CASSARTGNYGYTF. The chain joins TRBV6-1 to TRBJ1-2; TRBD1 agrees at 7 bases. V shed 4 bases, J shed 2 bases, and the junction held 4 bases outside the gene matches. CDR3 length: 14 amino acids. Germline V gene data show CDR1 as MNHNS and CDR2 as SASEGT.

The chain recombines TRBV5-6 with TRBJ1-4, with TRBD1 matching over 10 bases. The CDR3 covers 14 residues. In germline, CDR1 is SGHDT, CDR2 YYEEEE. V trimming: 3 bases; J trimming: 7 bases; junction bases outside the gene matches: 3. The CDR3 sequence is CASSSGTGVEKLFF. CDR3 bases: TGTGCCAGCAGCTCCGGGACAGGGGTTGAAAAACTGTTTTTT.

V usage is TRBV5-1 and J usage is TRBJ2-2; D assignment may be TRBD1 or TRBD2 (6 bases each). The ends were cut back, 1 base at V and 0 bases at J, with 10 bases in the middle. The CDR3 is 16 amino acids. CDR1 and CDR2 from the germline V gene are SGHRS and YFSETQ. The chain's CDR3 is CASSLRGAPNTGELFF. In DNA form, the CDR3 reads TGCGCCAGCAGCTTGAGGGGGGCCCCGAACACCGGGGAGCTGTTTTTT.

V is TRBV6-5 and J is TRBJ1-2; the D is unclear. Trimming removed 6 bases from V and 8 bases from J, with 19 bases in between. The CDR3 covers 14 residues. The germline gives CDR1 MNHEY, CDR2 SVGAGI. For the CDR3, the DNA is TGTGCCAGCAGCCCACCGGGTGGGAGGAAGGGCTACACCTTC. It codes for CASSPPGGRKGYTF.

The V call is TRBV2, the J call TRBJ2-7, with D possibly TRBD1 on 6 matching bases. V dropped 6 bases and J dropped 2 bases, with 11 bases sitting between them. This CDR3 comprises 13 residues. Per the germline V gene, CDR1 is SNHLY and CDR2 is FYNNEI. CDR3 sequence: CASRRQEPYEQYF. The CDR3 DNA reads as TGTGCCAGCAGACGACAGGAACCCTACGAGCAGTACTTC.

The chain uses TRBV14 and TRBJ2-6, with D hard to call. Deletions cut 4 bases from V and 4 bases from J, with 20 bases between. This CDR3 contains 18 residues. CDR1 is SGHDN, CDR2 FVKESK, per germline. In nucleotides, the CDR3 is TGTGCCAGCAGCCCTAGAAACGTGGGGTCAGGAGGGGCCAACGTCCTGACTTTC. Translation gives CASSPRNVGSGGANVLTF.

CDR3 DNA sequence: TGTGCCAGCAGCGACAGGGATCTGAACACTGAAGCTTTCTTT. Encoded protein: CASSDRDLNTEAFF. The chain uses TRBV5-5 and TRBJ1-1; 7 bases are a match to TRBD1. The CDR3 is made up of 14 amino acids. CDR1 is SGHKS, CDR2 YYEKEE, per germline (reference sequence). J gave up 0 bases and V 4 bases, and 3 bases lay outside the gene matches.

CDR3 DNA sequence: TGTGCCAGCAGCCCTACAGGGGCTGAACAGCCCCAGCATTTT. Encoded protein: CASSPTGAEQPQHF. The rearrangement joins TRBV28 to TRBJ1-5; 7 nucleotides line up with TRBD1. CDR3 length: 14 residues. The junction had 9 bases not matched to a gene; V was cut back by 6 bases and J by 7 bases. CDR1 is MDHEN, CDR2 SYDVKM, per germline.

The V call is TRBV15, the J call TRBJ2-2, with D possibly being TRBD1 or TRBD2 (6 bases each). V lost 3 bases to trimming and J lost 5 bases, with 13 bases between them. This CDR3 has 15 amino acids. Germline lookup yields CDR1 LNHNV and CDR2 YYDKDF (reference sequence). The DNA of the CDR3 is TGTGCCACCAGCAGTGGGGGGCGGGGTACCGGGGAGCTGTTTTTT. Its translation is CATSSGGRGTGELFF.

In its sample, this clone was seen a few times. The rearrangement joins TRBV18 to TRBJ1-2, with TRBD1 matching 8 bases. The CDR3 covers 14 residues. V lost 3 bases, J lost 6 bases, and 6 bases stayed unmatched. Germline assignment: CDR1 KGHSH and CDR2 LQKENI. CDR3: CASSPSDRGHGYTF. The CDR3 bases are TGTGCCAGCTCACCCTCCGACAGGGGTCATGGCTACACCTTC.

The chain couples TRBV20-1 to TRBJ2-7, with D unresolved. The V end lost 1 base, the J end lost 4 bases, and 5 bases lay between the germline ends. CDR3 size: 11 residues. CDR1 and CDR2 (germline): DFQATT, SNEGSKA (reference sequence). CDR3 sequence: CSARVGYEQYF. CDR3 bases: TGCAGTGCTAGAGTTGGGTACGAGCAGTACTTC.